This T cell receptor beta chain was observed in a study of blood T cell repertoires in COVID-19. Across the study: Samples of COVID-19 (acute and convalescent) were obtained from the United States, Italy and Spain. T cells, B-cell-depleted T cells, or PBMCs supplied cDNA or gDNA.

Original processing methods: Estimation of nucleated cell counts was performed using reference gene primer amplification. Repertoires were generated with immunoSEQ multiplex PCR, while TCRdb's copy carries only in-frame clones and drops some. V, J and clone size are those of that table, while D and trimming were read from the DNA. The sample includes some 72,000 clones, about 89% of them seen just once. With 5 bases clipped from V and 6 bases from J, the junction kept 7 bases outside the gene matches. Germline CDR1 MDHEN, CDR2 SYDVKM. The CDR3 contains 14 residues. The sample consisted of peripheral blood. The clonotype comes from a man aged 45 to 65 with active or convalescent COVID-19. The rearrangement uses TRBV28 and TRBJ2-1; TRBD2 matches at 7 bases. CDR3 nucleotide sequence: TGTGCCAGCAGTCCCGGGACTATTAGCAATGAGCAGTTCTTC. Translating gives CASSPGTISNEQFF.